The present T cell receptor beta chain was sequenced within a study of blood T cell repertoires in COVID-19 (dated by TCRdb to the early 2020s). Concerning the study at large: The collaborator samples originated in the United States, Italy and Spain and spanned the acute and convalescent phases of COVID-19. The material from the prospective study consisted of cDNA or gDNA derived from T cells, B-cell-depleted T cells, or PBMCs. The dataset comprised deeply sampled blood TCRbeta repertoires from subjects exposed to, actively infected with, or recovered from COVID-19. The repertoires were made available in a free public database intended to serve as a resource for research on the immune response to SARS-CoV-2. The samples were drawn from the first 160 participants of the ongoing ImmuneRACE study and from some 1,300 subjects provided by 6 global collaborators. Sample metadata almost always included a de-identified subject ID, COVID-19 status, age in years and sex. Where HLA class I and class II types were available, the types were taken from metadata supplied by the sample provider, not from assay-based typing. What the study reported, not specific to this receptor: The quantity of clinical and demographic metadata differed by source and by participant and was supplied without curation.

One collaborating source in Seattle enrolled patients while the patients were actively infected and followed the patients over time throughout the course of disease. Collaborating institutions collected whole blood in K2EDTA tubes following their own protocols. Collaborator samples were shipped for TCRbeta analysis as frozen whole blood, isolated PBMCs, or DNA extracted from either sample type. TCRbeta CDR3 regions were amplified from genomic DNA using the immunoSEQ Assay, a bias-controlled multiplex PCR. The published analysis was carried out like this. The number of nucleated cells in each sample was estimated from the amplification of reference gene primers within the assay. To quantify the absolute abundance of each unique TCRbeta CDR3 rearrangement, sequence reads were collapsed and filtered. For each sample, productive Simpson clonality was calculated by taking the square root of Simpson's diversity index across productive rearrangements. TCRdb took over this immuneACCESS table, retaining in-frame rearrangements with V and J assigned. Such tables are incomplete; in checked studies, under half of the missing clones stem from an unresolved V gene, and the remainder is unexplained. V, J and clone size are those of that table, while D and trimming were read from the DNA. Within this sample are under 100,000 clones, with approximately 86% of them counted one time only. Roughly 3.2% of the sample is in the top ten clones.

Note on this clone: Its specific antigen is unknown. No base-level quality is on record; no much larger clone is a single base apart.

CDR1 and CDR2, looked up from the germline V gene, are KGHSH and LQKENI. From the cysteine through the phenylalanine, the CDR3 covers 13 amino acids. The DNA shown is the 39-base CDR3, in frame from base 1. V is reduced by 6 bases and J by 5 bases, leaving a spacing of 14 bases between them. The TCR sequence derives from a woman of 80 years or more with COVID-19, enrolled during active disease. Here the chain combines TRBV18 and TRBJ2-7; a weak D assignment points to TRBD2 (6 bases agree). The sequenced sample consisted of peripheral blood. The CDR3 protein: CASSEGLGDEQYF. The sequenced DNA is TGTGCCAGCTCTGAGGGACTCGGGGACGAGCAGTACTTC.